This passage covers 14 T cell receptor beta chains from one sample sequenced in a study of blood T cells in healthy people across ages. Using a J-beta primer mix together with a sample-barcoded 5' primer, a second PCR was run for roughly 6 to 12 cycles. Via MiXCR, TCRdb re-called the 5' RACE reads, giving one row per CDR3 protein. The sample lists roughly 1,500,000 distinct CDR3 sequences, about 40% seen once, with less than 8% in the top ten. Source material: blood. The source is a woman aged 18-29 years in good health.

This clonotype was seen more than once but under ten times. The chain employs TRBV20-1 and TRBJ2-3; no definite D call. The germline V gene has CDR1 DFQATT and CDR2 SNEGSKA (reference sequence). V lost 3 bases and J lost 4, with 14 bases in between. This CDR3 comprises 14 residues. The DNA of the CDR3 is TGCAGTGCTAGGGGTAGCTCTGGGTCAGATACGCAGTATTTT. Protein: CSARGSSGSDTQYF.

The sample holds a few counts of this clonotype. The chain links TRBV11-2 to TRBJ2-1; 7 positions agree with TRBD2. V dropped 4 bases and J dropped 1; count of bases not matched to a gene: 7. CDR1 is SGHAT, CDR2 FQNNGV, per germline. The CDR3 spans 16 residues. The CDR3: CASSSGRAGSYNEQFF. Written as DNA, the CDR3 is TGTGCCAGCAGCTCGGGTCGAGCGGGGTCCTACAATGAGCAGTTCTTC.

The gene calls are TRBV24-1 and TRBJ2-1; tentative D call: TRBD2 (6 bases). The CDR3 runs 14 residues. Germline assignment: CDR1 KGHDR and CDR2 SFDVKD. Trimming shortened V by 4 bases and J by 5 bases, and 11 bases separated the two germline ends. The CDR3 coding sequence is TGTGCCACCAGTGAGACGGGAGTGGACAATGAGCAGTTCTTC. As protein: CATSETGVDNEQFF.

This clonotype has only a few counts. The CDR3 protein is CASRYGPSYEQYF. In nucleotides, the CDR3 is TGTGCCAGCAGGTACGGCCCATCCTACGAGCAGTACTTC. The chain carries TRBV6-1 and TRBJ2-7; D gene uncertain. Trimming pared 6 bases from V and 1 base from J, leaving 10 bases between. The CDR3 is made up of 13 amino acids. Germline CDR1 reads MNHNS; CDR2 reads SASEGT.

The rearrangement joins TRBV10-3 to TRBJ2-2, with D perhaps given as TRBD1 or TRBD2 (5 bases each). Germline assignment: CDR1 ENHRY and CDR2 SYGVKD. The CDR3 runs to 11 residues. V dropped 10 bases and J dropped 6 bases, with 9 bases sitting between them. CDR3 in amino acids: CASEGSGELFF. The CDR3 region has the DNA TGTGCCAGTGAGGGGTCCGGGGAGCTGTTTTTT.

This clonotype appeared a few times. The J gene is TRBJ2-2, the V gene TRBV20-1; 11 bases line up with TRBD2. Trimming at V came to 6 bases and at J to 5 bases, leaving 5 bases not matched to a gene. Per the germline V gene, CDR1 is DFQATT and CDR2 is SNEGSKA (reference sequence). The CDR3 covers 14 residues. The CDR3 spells CSAFSGGATGELFF. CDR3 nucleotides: TGCAGTGCGTTTAGCGGGGGGGCGACCGGGGAGCTGTTTTTT.

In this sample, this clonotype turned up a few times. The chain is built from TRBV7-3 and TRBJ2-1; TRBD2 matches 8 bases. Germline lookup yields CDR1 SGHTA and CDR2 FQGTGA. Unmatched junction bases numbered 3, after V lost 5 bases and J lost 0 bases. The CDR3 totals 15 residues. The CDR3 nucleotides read TGTGCCAGCAGCACCGGGGGGGTCTCCTACAATGAGCAGTTCTTC. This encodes CASSTGGVSYNEQFF.

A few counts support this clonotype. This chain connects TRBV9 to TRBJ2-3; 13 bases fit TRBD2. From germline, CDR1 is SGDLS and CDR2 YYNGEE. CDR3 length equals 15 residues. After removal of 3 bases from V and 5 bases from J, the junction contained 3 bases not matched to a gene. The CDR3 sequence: CASSAGTSGVDTQYF. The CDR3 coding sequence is TGTGCCAGCAGCGCCGGGACTAGCGGGGTAGATACGCAGTATTTT.

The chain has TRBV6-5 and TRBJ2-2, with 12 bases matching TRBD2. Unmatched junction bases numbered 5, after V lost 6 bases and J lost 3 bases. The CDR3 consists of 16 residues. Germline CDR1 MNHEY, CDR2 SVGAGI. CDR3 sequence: CASSHGTSGHTGELFF. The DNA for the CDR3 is TGTGCCAGCAGCCATGGGACTAGCGGGCACACCGGGGAGCTGTTTTTT.

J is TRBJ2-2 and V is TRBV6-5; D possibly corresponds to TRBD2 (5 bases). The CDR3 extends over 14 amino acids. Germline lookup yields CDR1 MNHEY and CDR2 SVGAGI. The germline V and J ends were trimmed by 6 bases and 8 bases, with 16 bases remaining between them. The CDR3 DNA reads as TGTGCCAGCAGATTCCTAGCCCTTCCTGGGGAGCTGTTTTTT. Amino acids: CASRFLALPGELFF.

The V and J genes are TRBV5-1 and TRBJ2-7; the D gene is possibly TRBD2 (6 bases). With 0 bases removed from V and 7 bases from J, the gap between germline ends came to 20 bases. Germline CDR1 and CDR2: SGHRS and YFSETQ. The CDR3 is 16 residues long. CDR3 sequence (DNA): TGCGCCAGCAGCTTGGCCGGGACTCCCGACGGTAAGGAGCAGTACTTC. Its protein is CASSLAGTPDGKEQYF.

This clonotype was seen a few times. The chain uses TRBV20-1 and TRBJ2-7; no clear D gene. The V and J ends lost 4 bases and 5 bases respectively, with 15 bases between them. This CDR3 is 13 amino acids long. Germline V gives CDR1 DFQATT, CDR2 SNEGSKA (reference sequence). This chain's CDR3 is CSAKTGSLDEQYF. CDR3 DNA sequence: TGCAGTGCTAAAACCGGGTCCCTTGACGAGCAGTACTTC.

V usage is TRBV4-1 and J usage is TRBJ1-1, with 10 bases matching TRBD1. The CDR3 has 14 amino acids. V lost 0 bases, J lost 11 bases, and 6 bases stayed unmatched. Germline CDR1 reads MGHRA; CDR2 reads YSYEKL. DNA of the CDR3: TGCGCCAGCAGCCAAGACTTTGGGACAGGGGAGGCTTTCTTT. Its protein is CASSQDFGTGEAFF.

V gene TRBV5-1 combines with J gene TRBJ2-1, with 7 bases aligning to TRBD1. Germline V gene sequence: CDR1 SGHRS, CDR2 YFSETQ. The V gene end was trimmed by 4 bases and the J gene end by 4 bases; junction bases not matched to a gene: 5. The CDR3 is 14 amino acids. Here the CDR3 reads CASSDGTEYNEQFF. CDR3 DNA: TGCGCCAGCAGCGACGGGACAGAGTACAATGAGCAGTTCTTC. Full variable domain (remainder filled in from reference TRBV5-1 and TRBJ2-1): KAGVTQTPRYLIKTRGQQVTLSCSPISGHRSVSWYQQTPGQGLQFLFEYFSETQRNKGNFPGRFSGRQFSNSRSEMNVSTLELGDSALYLCASSDGTEYNEQFFGPGTRLTVL.